The following is a TCR beta chain sequence with its context. The antigen it binds to is not known. No quality values exist for individual bases; no much larger clone is one base distant. The cohort consisted of 650 to 850 healthy bone marrow donors. All cohort members were sampled while nominally healthy, although unrecorded immune exposures were likely present. The donor was CMV seropositive and belonged to the group of over 250 seropositive cohort members. Each donor provided a peripheral blood sample, and peripheral blood mononuclear cells were used for TCR beta sequencing. Genomic DNA extraction from the blood cell samples was performed with the Qiagen DNeasy Blood Extraction Kit. The sample is drawn from a study of cytomegalovirus exposure and HLA in healthy donors (dated by TCRdb to between 2016 and 2019). Regarding the study in general: An earlier analysis of approximately 640 of the donors reported more than 250 Gb of sequence data and roughly 100 million unique TCR beta sequences from about 200 million T cells. All discovery cohort repertoires had been generated on a single sequencing platform. To predict cytomegalovirus infection status, the study brought together high-throughput TCR immunosequencing, statistical association of individual TCRs with disease status, and machine learning. To study patterns of TCR occurrence, a later analysis re-analyzed previously published TCR beta repertoires from several hundred donors and added high-resolution HLA genotyping. Of the 300 to 400 genotyped donors, about 84% fell in the genetic ancestry cluster associated with self-reported Caucasian donors. Because of strong linkage in the cohort, roughly five DR-DQ haplotypes were treated as single units for association and clustering. Roughly 300 gigabases of sequencing data and around 87 million unique TCR sequences were included in an early release covering about 700 HLA-typed donors. The study profiled the T cell repertoires of about 640 subjects by immunosequencing and related them to cytomegalovirus serostatus. In a later genetic analysis, genome-wide SNP genotypes for about 65% of the roughly 670 donors were used, and that subset was treated as a discovery cohort. Both class I and class II loci were covered by HLA typing, at four-digit resolution. The aim of the study was to test whether cataloging public T cell receptors could identify signatures of past pathogen exposure. Donor age, sex, ethnicity and CMV serostatus were collected together with the repertoire data. The later analysis used no new phenotypic data to find candidate immune exposures, relying instead on TCR beta sequences and their occurrence across donors. On average, around 230,000 unique TCR beta nucleotide sequences were sequenced per donor among 398 genotyped donors of the cohort, with approximately 18% of those sequences being non-productive. To decide whether each TCR beta V gene segment behaved as functional or pseudogenic, an earlier analysis of some 600 of the donors relied on high-throughput TCR beta sequencing. The number of typed donors differed by locus: about 629-640 for A, B, C, DRB1 and DQB1; 522 for DQA1; 606 for DPA1; and roughly 470 for DPB1. Besides the first cohort of some 670 subjects, a separate validation cohort made up of 120 different subjects was used. Study-wide conclusions, independent of this receptor: Broadly in line with IMGT annotations, most TCR beta V segments showed up in productive rearrangements about 87% or about 30% of the time in an earlier analysis of about 500 of the donors. A later analysis found that most CMV-associated TCR beta chains appeared HLA-restricted, with HLA associations seemingly driven largely by CMV exposure. In a later analysis, HLA-associated TCR beta chains were found to be more clonally expanded and to have lower generation probabilities than equally common non-associated chains. A later genetic analysis reported fewer N-insertions in productive TCRs among donors in an Asian-associated ancestry cluster than the roughly 700-donor mean. Linkage disequilibrium might explain the correlated functional status among segregating V segments, but an unknown experimental factor could not be ruled out. The study listed 164 TCR beta chains as associated with cytomegalovirus. A further reported finding was that TCR beta sequences accurately predicted the HLA-A and HLA-B alleles for most subjects in the first cohort. It was suggested by the authors that the approach could potentially be generalized to other disease states and immunological phenotypes. Because some donors lacked HLA typing at each locus, the association tests relied only on the typed subset. In a later analysis, TCR association rates were found to vary across HLA loci, with the most associated TCRs seen for DRB1 alleles and the fewest for HLA-C alleles. In vitro tests confirmed that a few of the cytomegalovirus-associated TCR beta chains recognize cytomegalovirus antigens. The classifier was reported to diagnose cytomegalovirus status with high specificity and sensitivity in both the original cohort and the validation cohort. At a false discovery rate of 0.05, a later analysis linked roughly 17,000 TCR beta sequences to specific HLA alleles. Most TCR sequences were observed very rarely across donors, whereas some public TCRs were present in many individuals. The sequencing pipeline was judged likely to have produced a cluster of highly shared sequence variants as a technical artifact. Only TCR beta chains were sequenced in this cohort, and the absence of alpha or paired-chain data limited detectable features. A later genetic analysis associated a missense DCLRE1C variant with V-gene and J-gene trimming of TCR beta chains, and an independent cohort replicated the association. Several of the top co-occurrence clusters appeared to be linked to parvovirus B19, influenza, CMV and Epstein-Barr virus, according to a later analysis. Because counts were too low, roughly 18 rarely observed V segments, including chromosome 9 orphons, were left out of the earlier analysis of 500 to 650 of the donors. For the cohort, immune exposure information was limited to CMV serostatus. The presence/absence analyses assumed that sequencing depth was roughly uniform across donors, and that assumption may not be true. When HLA alleles, especially DR and DQ, strongly co-occurred, attributing TCR associations to individual alleles was difficult.

The library was prepared using the immunoSEQ multiplex PCR assay. For the multiplex PCR, a mixture combining 60 forward primers for TCR Vbeta segments and 13 reverse primers for TCR Jbeta segments was used. The CDR3 region of rearranged TCR beta genes was amplified from genomic DNA with a multiplex PCR assay. On the Illumina HiSeq System, the amplified TCR beta libraries were sequenced as 87-base-pair reads. The study's processing was this. Across the 700 or so repertoires, a later analysis counted around 80 million unique TCR beta chains, 8.5 million to 12 million of which were shared by at least two donors. A nearest-neighbor algorithm error-corrected the raw reads and collapsed the reads into unique sequences, merging closely related sequences to remove PCR and sequencing errors. CDR3 sequences were aligned to IMGT reference sequences to assign V, D and J gene segments. For a sequence to be retained, at least a six-nucleotide match to both a V gene segment and a J gene segment was required. A rearrangement was called productive if the CDR3 had no stop codons and remained in frame with V and J, and every other rearrangement was called non-productive. CDR3 was defined according to IMGT convention as the region running from the second conserved V-encoded cysteine to the conserved J-encoded phenylalanine. The earlier analysis of 587 of the donors excluded sequences that lacked an unambiguous match to a single V gene segment. An earlier analysis of 450 to 650 of the donors called V segments functional above 56.7% productive rearrangements and segregating when the between-donor standard deviation exceeded 5%. A statistical classification framework was built for diagnosing cytomegalovirus status from the catalog of TCR beta chain sequences. In a later analysis, V and J genes were assigned by comparing TCR nucleotide sequences against IMGT/GENE-DB human TR gene sequences. A later analysis assigned CDR3 sequences and most-parsimonious VDJ recombination scenarios with the TCRdist pipeline. In a later analysis, every TCR beta chain was defined by the combination of its CDR3 amino acid sequence and its V-gene family, and reads without a unique V-gene family were dropped. In a later analysis, around 650 highly shared, low-generation-probability nucleotide sequences were removed to address suspected cross-contamination and a sequencing artifact. For each public chain, a later analysis derived a clonal expansion index from normalized ranks of inferred template counts within each repertoire. Generation probabilities in a later analysis came from a VDJ recombination model fitted to out-of-frame rearrangements, and those results were checked against IGoR. A later analysis scored TCR-TCR, TCR-HLA and TCR-CMV co-occurrence with hypergeometric tests, applying a repertoire-size bias correction to TCR pairs. To estimate false discovery rates, a later analysis permuted the HLA or CMV assignments 20 times. A later analysis grouped co-occurring TCRs with DBSCAN, adding TCRdist sequence similarity when clustering within HLA-allele-positive subsets. For co-occurrence clustering, repertoires with fewer than 30,000 or more than 120,000 public chains were excluded, along with five repertoires with anomalous nucleotide sharing. Entries here come from immuneACCESS through TCRdb and include only in-frame sequences with V and J called. Some clones fail to appear in such tables; in the studies checked, an unresolved V gene covers under half of the shortfall, and the cause of the remainder is unknown. V, J and clone size were drawn from that table, and D and trimming were deduced from the DNA. In this sample the table shows 60,000 to 95,000 clones, about four fifths of which occur a single time. The top ten clonotypes cover over 7% of the sample.

Source material: PBMCs. This receptor was identified in a woman aged 40 to 50 in good health and CMV-seropositive.

The DNA sequence is given as TGCGCCAGCAGCCAAAAAGAAGGCCCGGGACAGGGGATTAACCAGTACTTC. It is translated as CASSQKEGPGQGINQYF. Recombination joined TRBV4-1 with TRBJ2-5; 10 bases in the middle match TRBD1. The germline V gene yields MGHRA for CDR1 and YSYEKL for CDR2. The CDR3 contains 17 residues, cysteine and phenylalanine counted. Of the read, only the CDR3 DNA is kept; its 51 bases are in frame from base 1. V is trimmed back by 2 bases and J by 10 bases, and the junction contains 16 bases that no gene match accounts for.